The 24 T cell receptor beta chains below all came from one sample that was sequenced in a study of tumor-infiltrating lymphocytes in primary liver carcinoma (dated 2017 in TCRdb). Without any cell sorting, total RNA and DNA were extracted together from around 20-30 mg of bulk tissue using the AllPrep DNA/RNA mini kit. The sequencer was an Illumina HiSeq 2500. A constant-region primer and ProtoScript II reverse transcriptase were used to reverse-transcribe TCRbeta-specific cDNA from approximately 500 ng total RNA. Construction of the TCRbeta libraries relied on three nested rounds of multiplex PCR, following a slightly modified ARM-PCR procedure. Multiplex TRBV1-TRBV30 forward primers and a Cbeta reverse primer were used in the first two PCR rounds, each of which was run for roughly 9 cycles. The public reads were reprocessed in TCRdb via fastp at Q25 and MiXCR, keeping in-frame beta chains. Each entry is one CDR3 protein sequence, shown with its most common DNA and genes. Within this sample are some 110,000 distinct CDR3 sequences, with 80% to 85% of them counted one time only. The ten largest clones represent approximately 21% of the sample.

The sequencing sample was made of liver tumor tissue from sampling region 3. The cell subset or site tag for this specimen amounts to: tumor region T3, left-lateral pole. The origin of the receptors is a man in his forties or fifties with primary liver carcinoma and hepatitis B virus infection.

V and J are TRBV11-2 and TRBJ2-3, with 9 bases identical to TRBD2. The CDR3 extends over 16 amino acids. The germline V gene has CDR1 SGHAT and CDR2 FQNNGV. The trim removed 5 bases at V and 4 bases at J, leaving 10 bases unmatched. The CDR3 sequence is CASSHGSGSLSDTQYF. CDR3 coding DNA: TGTGCCAGCAGCCATGGTAGCGGGAGTTTGTCAGATACGCAGTATTTT.

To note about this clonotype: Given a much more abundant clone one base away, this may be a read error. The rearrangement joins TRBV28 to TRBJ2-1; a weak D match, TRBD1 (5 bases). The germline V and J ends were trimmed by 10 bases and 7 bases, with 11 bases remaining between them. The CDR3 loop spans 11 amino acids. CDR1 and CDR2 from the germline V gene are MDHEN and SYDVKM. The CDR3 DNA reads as TGTGCCACCAACAGGAAGAATGAGCAGTTCTTC. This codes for CATNRKNEQFF.

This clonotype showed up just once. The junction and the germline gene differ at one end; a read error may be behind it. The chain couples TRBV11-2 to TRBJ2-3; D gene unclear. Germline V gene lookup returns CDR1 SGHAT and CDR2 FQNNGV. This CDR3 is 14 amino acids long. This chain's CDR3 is CASSLNRQVDTQYF. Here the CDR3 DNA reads TGTGCCAGCAGTTTAAACCGACAAGTGGATACGCAATATTTT.

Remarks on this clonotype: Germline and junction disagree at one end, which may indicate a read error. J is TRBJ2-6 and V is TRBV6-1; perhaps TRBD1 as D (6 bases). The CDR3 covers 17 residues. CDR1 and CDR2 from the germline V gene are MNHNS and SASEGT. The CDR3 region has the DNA TGTACCAGCAGTGCCCGGGACACAATCTCTGGGGCCAACGTCCCGACTTTC. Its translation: CTSSARDTISGANVPTF.

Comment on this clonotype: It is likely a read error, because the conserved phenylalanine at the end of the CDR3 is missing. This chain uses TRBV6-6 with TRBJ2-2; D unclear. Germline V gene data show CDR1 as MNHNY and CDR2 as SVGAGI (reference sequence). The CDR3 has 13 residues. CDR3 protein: CGSTLGATGELFL. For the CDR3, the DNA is TGTGGCAGCACCCTAGGAGCCACCGGGGAGCTGTTTTTA.

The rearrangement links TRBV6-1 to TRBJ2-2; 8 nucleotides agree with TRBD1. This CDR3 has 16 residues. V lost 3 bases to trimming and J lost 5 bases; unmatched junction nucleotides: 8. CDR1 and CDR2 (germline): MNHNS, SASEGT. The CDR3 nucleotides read TGTGCCAGCAGTGAGGCTCCGAGACAGGGGACCGGGGAGCTGTTTTTT. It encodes CASSEAPRQGTGELFF.

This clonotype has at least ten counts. The CDR3 loop is CASSAGLAGNNEQFF. The DNA of the CDR3 is TGCGCCAGCAGCGCGGGACTAGCGGGGAACAATGAGCAGTTCTTC. The chain carries TRBV5-1 and TRBJ2-1; TRBD2 aligns across 13 bases. V shed 4 bases and J 5 bases; nucleotides not matched to a gene: 3. Per germline, CDR1 SGHRS and CDR2 YFSETQ. The CDR3 runs 15 residues.

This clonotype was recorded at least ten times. The CDR3: CASSLALGGSSYNEQFF. CDR3 nucleotide sequence: TGTGCCAGCAGCTTAGCGCTGGGCGGTAGCTCCTACAATGAGCAGTTCTTC. The chain carries TRBV7-2 and TRBJ2-1; D is unclear. The CDR3 has 17 residues. Germline CDR1 is SGHTA and CDR2 is FQGNSA. V was cut by 0 bases and J by 0 bases, with 12 bases left in between. The whole variable domain, remainder taken from reference TRBV7-2 and TRBJ2-1, is GAGVSQSPSNKVTEKGKDVELRCDPISGHTALYWYRQSLGQGLEFLIYFQGNSAPDKSGLPSDRFSAERTGGSVSTLTIQRTQQEDSAVYLCASSLALGGSSYNEQFFGPGTRLTVL.

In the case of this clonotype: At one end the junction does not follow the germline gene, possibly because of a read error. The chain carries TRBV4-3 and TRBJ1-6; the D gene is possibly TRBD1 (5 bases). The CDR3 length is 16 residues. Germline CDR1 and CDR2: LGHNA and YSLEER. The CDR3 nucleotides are TGCGCCAGCAGCTCCTGGGGCAGGAGAAGGAATTCACCCCTCCAGTTT. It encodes CASSSWGRRRNSPLQF.

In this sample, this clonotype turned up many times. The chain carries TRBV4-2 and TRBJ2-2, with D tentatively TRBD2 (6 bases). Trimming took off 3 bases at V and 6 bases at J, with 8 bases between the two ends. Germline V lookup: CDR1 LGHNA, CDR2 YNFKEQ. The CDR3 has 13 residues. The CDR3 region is CASSHAGSGELFF. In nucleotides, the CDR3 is TGTGCCAGCAGCCACGCGGGGTCCGGGGAGCTGTTTTTT.

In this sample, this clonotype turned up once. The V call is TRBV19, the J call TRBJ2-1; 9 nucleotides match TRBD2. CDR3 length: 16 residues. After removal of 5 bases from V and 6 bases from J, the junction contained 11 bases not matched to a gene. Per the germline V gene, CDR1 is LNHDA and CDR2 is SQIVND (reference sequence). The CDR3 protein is CASSPVRTSVGNEQFF. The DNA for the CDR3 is TGTGCCAGTAGTCCAGTCAGGACTAGCGTGGGCAATGAGCAGTTCTTC. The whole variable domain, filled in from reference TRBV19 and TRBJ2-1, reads DGGITQSPKYLFRKEGQNVTLSCEQNLNHDAMYWYRQDPGQGLRLIYYSQIVNDFQKGDIAEGYSVSREKKESFPLTVTSAQKNPTAFYLCASSPVRTSVGNEQFFGPGTRLTVL.

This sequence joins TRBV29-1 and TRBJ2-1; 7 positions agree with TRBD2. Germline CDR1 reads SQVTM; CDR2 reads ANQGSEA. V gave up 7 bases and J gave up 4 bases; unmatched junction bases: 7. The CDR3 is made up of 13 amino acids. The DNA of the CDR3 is TGCAGCGGGGGGGGAATACCATACAATGAGCAGTTCTTC. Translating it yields CSGGGIPYNEQFF.

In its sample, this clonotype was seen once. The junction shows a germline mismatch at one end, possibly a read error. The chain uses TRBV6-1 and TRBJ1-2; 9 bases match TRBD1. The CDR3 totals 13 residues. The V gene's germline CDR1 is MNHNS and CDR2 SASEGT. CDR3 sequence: CTSTGQGIYGYTF. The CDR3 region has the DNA TGTACCAGTACAGGACAGGGGATTTATGGCTACACCTTC.

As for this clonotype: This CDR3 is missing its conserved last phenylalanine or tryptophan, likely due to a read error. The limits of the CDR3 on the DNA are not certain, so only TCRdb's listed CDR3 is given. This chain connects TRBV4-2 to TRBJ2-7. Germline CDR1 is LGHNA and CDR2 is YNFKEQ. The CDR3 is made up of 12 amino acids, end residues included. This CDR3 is CVSSQDRNEQYI.

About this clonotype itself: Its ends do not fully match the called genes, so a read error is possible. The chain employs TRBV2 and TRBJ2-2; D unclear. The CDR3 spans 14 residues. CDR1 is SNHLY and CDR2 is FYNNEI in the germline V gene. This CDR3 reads CASCEFASTGELFF. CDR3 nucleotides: TGTGCCAGCTGTGAATTTGCTAGCACCGGGGAGCTGTTTTTT.

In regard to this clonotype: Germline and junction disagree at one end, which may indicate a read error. The CDR3 is CGAVWGNHEQNF. DNA of the CDR3: TGCGGCGCGGTTTGGGGTAATCACGAGCAGAACTTC. The V gene is TRBV29-1, the J gene TRBJ2-7; unclear D gene. This CDR3 has 12 residues. CDR1 and CDR2 (germline): SQVTM, ANQGSEA.

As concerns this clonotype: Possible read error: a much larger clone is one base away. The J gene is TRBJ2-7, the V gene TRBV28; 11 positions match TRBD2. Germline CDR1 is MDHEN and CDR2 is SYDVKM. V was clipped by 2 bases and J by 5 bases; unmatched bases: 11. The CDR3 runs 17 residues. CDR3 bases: TGTGCCAGCAGTTTAGCCGCGACTAGCGGGAAACATAACGAGCAGTACTTC. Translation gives CASSLAATSGKHNEQYF. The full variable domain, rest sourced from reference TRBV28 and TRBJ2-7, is DVKVTQSSRYLVKRTGEKVFLECVQDMDHENMFWYRQDPGLGLRLIYFSYDVKMKEKGDIPEGYSVSREKKERFSLILESASTNQTSMYLCASSLAATSGKHNEQYFGPGTRLTVT.

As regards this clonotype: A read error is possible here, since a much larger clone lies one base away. The CDR3 here is CNARGGKYEQYF. The DNA for the CDR3 is TGCAATGCTAGAGGAGGTAAATACGAGCAGTACTTC. The chain carries TRBV20-1 and TRBJ2-7; perhaps TRBD2 as D (5 bases). The CDR3 is 12 amino acids. In germline, CDR1 is DFQATT, CDR2 SNEGSKA (reference sequence).

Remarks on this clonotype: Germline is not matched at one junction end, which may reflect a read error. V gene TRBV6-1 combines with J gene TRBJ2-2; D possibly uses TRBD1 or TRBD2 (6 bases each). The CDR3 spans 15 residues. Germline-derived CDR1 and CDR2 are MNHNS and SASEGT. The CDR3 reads CASRSGGAGTEEPFF. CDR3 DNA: TGTGCCAGCAGGTCCGGGGGCGCGGGTACCGAGGAGCCGTTTTTT.

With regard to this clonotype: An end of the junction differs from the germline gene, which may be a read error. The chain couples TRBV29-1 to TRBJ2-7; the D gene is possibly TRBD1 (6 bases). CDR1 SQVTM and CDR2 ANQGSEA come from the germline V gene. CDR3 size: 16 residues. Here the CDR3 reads CSLEGSAQGSLLRQYF. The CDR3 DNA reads TGCAGCCTTGAAGGAAGTGCACAGGGCTCTCTCCTCAGGCAGTACTTC.

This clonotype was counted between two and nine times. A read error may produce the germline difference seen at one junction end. The CDR3 coding sequence is TGTGCCAGCAACCCTCCCGGGTTGGCTAGAAACATTCAGTATTTC. Translation gives CASNPPGLARNIQYF. V is TRBV28 and J is TRBJ2-4; D remains unclear. This CDR3 comprises 15 residues. CDR1 and CDR2 (germline): MDHEN, SYDVKM. Full variable domain (outside the CDR3, taken from reference TRBV28 and TRBJ2-4): DVKVTQSSRYLVKRTGEKVFLECVQDMDHENMFWYRQDPGLGLRLIYFSYDVKMKEKGDIPEGYSVSREKKERFSLILESASTNQTSMYLCASNPPGLARNIQYFGAGTRLSVL.

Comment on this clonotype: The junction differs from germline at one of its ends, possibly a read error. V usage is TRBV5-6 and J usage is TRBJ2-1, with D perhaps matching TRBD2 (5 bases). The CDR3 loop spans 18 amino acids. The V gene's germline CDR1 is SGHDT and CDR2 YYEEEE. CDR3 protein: CASSEGVVGVYNYNEQFF. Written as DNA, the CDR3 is TGTGCCAGCAGCGAGGGAGTAGTGGGAGTGTATAACTACAACGAGCAGTTCTTC.

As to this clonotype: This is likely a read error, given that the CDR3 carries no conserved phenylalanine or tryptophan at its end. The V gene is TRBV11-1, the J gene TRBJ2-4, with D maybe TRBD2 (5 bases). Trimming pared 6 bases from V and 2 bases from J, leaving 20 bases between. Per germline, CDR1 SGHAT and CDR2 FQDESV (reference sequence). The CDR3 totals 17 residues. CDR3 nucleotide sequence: TGTGCCAGCAGTTTTCCCGGGATTAGCGTGACCAAAAACATTCAGTACTTA. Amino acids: CASSFPGISVTKNIQYL.

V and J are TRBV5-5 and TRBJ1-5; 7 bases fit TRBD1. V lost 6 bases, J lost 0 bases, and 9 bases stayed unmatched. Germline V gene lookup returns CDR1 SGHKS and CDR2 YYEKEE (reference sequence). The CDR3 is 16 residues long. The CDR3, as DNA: TGTGCCAGCAACACGGGACAGACGATTAGCAATCAGCCCCAGCATTTT. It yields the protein CASNTGQTISNQPQHF. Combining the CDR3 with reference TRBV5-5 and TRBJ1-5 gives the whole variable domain DAGVTQSPTHLIKTRGQQVTLRCSPISGHKSVSWYQQVLGQGPQFIFQYYEKEERGRGNFPDRFSARQFPNYSSELNVNALLLGDSALYLCASNTGQTISNQPQHFGDGTRLSIL.